Each of the 9 T cell receptor beta chains below was sequenced from the same sample in a study of T cell responses to AZD1222 COVID-19 vaccine. The protocol was immunoSEQ multiplex PCR, while the TCRdb copy is restricted to in-frame clones and leaves out a portion. Here the sample spans 150,000 or so clones, just under 95% being singletons. This sample comprised peripheral blood, obtained on day 0 of AZD1222 vaccination. The receptors shown here come from an adult in good health.

The V gene is TRBV5-6, the J gene TRBJ1-6, with D unresolved. Germline V gene sequence: CDR1 SGHDT, CDR2 YYEEEE. The V and J ends lost 0 bases and 8 bases respectively, with 9 bases between them. CDR3 length: 14 amino acids. The CDR3 region has the DNA TGTGCCAGCAGCTTGGCCCCCGTGGATTCACCCCTCCACTTT. It is translated as CASSLAPVDSPLHF.

The genes are TRBV5-1 and TRBJ2-3; the match to TRBD1 covers 9 bases. The J segment lost 2 bases and the V segment lost 4 bases, leaving 5 bases of the junction unmatched. The germline gives CDR1 SGHRS, CDR2 YFSETQ. This CDR3 has 15 amino acids. The CDR3: CASSLQGATTDTQYF. As DNA, the CDR3 is TGCGCCAGCAGCCTACAGGGGGCTACCACAGATACGCAGTATTTT.

This rearrangement joins TRBV7-8 to TRBJ2-7; 8 positions match TRBD2. Germline values: CDR1 SGHVS, CDR2 FQNEAQ. There are 15 residues in the CDR3. The trim removed 4 bases at V and 3 bases at J, leaving 8 bases unmatched. The CDR3 sequence is CASSSTGGGLYEQYF. DNA of the CDR3: TGTGCCAGCAGCTCGACGGGCGGGGGGCTCTACGAGCAGTACTTC.

The chain joins TRBV11-3 to TRBJ2-1, with TRBD2 identical over 9 bases. This CDR3 is 15 amino acids long. Germline-derived CDR1 and CDR2 are SGHNT and YENEEA. V lost 5 bases to trimming and J lost 11 bases; unmatched junction nucleotides: 13. CDR3 in DNA: TGTGCCAGCAGCCCCGGCGACGCGGGGGGGTATAAGCAGTTCTTC. This gives the protein CASSPGDAGGYKQFF.

The CDR3 here is CASSSGTGGLRQPQHF. CDR3 sequence (DNA): TGTGCCAGCAGTTCCGGGACAGGGGGCTTACGTCAGCCCCAGCATTTT. This chain joins TRBV27 and TRBJ1-5; 12 positions match TRBD1. Germline lookup yields CDR1 MNHEY and CDR2 SMNVEV (reference sequence). V lost 4 bases and J lost 6; bases outside the gene matches: 7. The CDR3 runs 16 residues.

The genes are TRBV25-1 and TRBJ2-7, with no clear D. The V end was cut by 7 bases, the J end by 0 bases, with 7 bases between. The CDR3 totals 12 residues. Germline CDR1 reads MGHDK; CDR2 reads SYGVNS. CDR3 nucleotide sequence: TGTGCCAGCAAGGGTCCCTCCTACGAGCAGTACTTC. Its protein is CASKGPSYEQYF.

The V and J genes are TRBV12-5 and TRBJ1-1; D gene uncertain. The CDR3 is 16 residues long. V was pared by 1 base and J by 3 bases, with 15 bases between. Germline V gene lookup returns CDR1 LGHNT and CDR2 FRNRAP. CDR3 protein: CASGLALQGPDTEAFF. In DNA, the CDR3 is TGTGCTAGTGGTTTGGCTCTCCAAGGGCCGGACACTGAAGCTTTCTTT.

The rearrangement joins TRBV4-1 to TRBJ2-5; 12 bases are a match to TRBD2. This CDR3 is 17 amino acids long. Per germline, CDR1 MGHRA and CDR2 YSYEKL. V shed 1 base, J shed 0 bases, and the junction held 3 bases outside the gene matches. The chain's CDR3 is CASSQGLAGVYQETQYF. CDR3 DNA: TGCGCCAGCAGCCAAGGACTAGCGGGAGTCTACCAAGAGACCCAGTACTTC.

The chain carries TRBV2 and TRBJ1-3; the match to TRBD1 covers 8 bases. The CDR3 is 14 amino acids. Trimming cost V 5 bases and J 4 bases; bases outside gene matches: 4. CDR1 is SNHLY, CDR2 FYNNEI, per germline. CDR3 bases: TGTGCCAGCAGTTGGACAGGGCGCGGAAACACCATATATTTT. It specifies CASSWTGRGNTIYF.